This T cell receptor beta chain came from a study of blood T cell repertoires in COVID-19. Study context: Sites across the United States, Italy and Spain contributed samples from acute and convalescent COVID-19. T cells, B-cell-depleted T cells, or PBMCs provided the cDNA or gDNA that served as material.

Germline V gene sequence: CDR1 SGHNT, CDR2 YYREEE (reference sequence). Between the trimmed V and J ends, which lost 9 bases and 5 bases, there was a span of 17 bases. The CDR3 covers 13 residues. The authors' processing: Amplified reference gene primers provided the basis for estimating nucleated cell counts. Data came from immunoSEQ multiplex PCR; TCRdb stores just in-frame clones and leaves some out. D and trimming come from the DNA, and the V and J calls and clone size come from that table. The table has roughly 130,000 clones, more than 60% seen once. The chain couples TRBV5-4 to TRBJ2-5; possible D gene TRBD2, 6 bases. This TCR derives from a man older than 75 with acute or convalescent COVID-19. The sequencing sample was made of peripheral blood. CDR3 coding DNA: TGTGCCATCAATTCCCGGGGGAGGGAGACCCAGTACTTC. Amino acid sequence: CAINSRGRETQYF. Combining the CDR3 with reference TRBV5-4 and TRBJ2-5 gives the whole variable domain ETGVTQSPTHLIKTRGQQVTLRCSSQSGHNTVSWYQQALGQGPQFIFQYYREEENGRGNFPPRFSGLQFPNYSSELNVNALELDDSALYLCAINSRGRETQYFGPGTRLLVL.